This entry is about one TCR beta chain. Its specificity is unknown. The CDR3 has 12 amino acids. Germline V gene data show CDR1 as LNHNV and CDR2 as YYDKDF (reference sequence). V was pared by 8 bases and J by 10 bases, with 15 bases between. This entry is derived from a study of OX40 agonist ivuxolimab in advanced cancers. Study-level results: Certain nonresponders likewise exhibited a low normalized T-cell clonal expansion.

Assay: immunoSEQ multiplex PCR; the TCRdb copy retains only in-frame clones and omits some. Seen here are more than 60,000 clones, around 81% observed once, and the top ten hold roughly 4.2%. This receptor was identified in an adult with an advanced solid tumor such as melanoma, head and neck, liver or kidney cancer. The V and J genes are TRBV15 and TRBJ2-1; D may be TRBD1 or TRBD2 (5 bases each). Sample: CD4+ or CD8+ T cells sorted from blood, taken in a trial of the OX40 agonist ivuxolimab. The CDR3 region has the DNA TGTGCCACCGCGGGTAGGGGCGACGAGCAGTTCTTC. This sequence encodes CATAGRGDEQFF.